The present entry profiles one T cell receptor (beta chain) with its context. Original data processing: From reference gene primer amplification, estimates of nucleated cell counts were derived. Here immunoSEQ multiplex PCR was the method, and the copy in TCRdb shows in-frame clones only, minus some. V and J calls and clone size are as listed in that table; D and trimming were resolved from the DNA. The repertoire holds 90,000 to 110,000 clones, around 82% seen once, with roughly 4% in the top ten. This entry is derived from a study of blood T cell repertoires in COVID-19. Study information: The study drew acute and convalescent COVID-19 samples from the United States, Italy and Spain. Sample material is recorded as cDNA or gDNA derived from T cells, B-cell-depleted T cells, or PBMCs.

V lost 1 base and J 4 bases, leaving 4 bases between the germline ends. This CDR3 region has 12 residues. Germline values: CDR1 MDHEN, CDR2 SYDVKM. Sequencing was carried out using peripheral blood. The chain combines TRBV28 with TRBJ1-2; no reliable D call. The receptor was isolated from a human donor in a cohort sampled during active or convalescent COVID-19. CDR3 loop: CASSLFSYGYTF. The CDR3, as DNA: TGTGCCAGCAGTTTATTCAGCTATGGCTACACCTTC.